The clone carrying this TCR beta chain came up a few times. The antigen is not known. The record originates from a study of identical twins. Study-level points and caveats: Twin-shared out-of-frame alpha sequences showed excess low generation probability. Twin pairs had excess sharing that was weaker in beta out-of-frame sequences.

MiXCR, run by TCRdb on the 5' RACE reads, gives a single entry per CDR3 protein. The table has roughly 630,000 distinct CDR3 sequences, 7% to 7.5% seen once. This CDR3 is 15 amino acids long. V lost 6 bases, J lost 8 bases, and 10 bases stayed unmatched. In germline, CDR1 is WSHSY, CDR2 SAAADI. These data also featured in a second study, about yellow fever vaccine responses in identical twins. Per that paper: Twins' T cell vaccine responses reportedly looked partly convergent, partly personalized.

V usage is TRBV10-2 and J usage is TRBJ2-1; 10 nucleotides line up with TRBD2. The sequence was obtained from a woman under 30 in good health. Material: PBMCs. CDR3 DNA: TGCGCCAGCAGAGACAGCGGGGGGGTTAAGGATGAGCAGTTCTTC. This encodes CASRDSGGVKDEQFF.